This T cell receptor (beta chain) was documented in a study of regulatory T cells in long-lasting Graves disease. With iRepertoire HTBI primers and Arm-PCR of CDR3 regions, TCR beta libraries were built. TCRdb passed the multiplex PCR reads through MiXCR, listing each CDR3 protein once. The sample shows about 450,000 distinct CDR3 sequences, 14% of them seen only once. This sample's time point: newly diagnosed GD, antithyroid drugs for less than 3 months. The TCR library was made from RNA extracted from PBMCs. Per American Thyroid Association guidelines, Graves' disease was diagnosed. The patient group derived from an endocrinology department in Xi'an, China. V lost 3 bases and J 3 bases, leaving 9 bases between the germline ends. The CDR3 is 14 residues long. The germline CDR1 and CDR2 sequences are MNHNS and SASEGT. This clonotype has a handful of counts. Separately, the same data were catalogued under a study of T cells in Graves' hyperthyroidism and ophthalmopathy. That source reports: Based on clinical symptoms, serum thyroxine and TRAb, thyroid ultrasound and orbital computed tomography, diagnoses were reached. In the first-round RT-PCR of the TCR CDR3, the HTBI primer set was used.

The sequence was obtained from a woman in her 50s with Graves disease. This sequence joins TRBV6-1 and TRBJ1-3, with D uncertain. The sample consisted of peripheral blood mononuclear cells (PBMCs), taken at new diagnosis, from a patient treated with antithyroid drugs. The CDR3 DNA reads TGTGCCAGCAGTGAGTGGGGAGGTGGAAACACCATATATTTT. Translation gives CASSEWGGGNTIYF.